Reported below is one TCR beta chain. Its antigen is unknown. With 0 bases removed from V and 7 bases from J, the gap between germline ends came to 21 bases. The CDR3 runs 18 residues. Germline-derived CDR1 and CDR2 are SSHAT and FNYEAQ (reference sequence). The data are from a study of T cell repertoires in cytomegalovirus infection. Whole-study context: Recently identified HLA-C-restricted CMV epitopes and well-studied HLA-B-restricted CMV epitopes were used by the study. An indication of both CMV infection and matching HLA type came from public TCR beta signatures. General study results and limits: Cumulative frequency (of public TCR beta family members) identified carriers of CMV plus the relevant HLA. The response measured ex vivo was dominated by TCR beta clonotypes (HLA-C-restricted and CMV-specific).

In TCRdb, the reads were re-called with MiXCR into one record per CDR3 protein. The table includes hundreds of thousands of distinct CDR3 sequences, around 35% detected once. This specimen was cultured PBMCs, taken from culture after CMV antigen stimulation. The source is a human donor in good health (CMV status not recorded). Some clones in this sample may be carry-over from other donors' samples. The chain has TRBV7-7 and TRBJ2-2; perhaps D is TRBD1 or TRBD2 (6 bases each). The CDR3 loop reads CASSLALPRGGEYGELFF. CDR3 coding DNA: TGTGCCAGCAGCTTAGCCCTACCCAGGGGAGGAGAGTACGGGGAGCTGTTTTTT.